This T cell receptor beta chain is drawn from a study of cytomegalovirus exposure and HLA in healthy donors. General study results and limits: V- and J-gene trimming in TCR beta was tied to a missense DCLRE1C variant by an analysis performed later. In a later analysis, HLA-associated beta chains showed higher expansion and lower generation probabilities than comparable chains. Rarity marked most TCR sequences, yet some public TCRs occurred in many donors.

Germline-derived CDR1 and CDR2 are MDHEN and SYDVKM. This CDR3 spans 15 amino acids. J lost 0 bases, V lost 6 bases, and 6 bases had no gene match. About this clone: No antigen is known for it.

Researchers ran the PCR with 60 Vbeta and 13 Jbeta primers. Here immunoSEQ multiplex PCR was the method, and the copy in TCRdb shows in-frame clones only, minus some. Its clone listing holds almost 35,000 clones. This TCR was recovered from a woman aged 40 to 50 in good health and CMV-seropositive. Sequencing used PBMCs. The rearrangement joins TRBV28 to TRBJ2-7, with 9 positions matching TRBD1. The CDR3 here is CASRAGQGSSYEQYF. CDR3 nucleotides: TGTGCCAGCAGGGCTGGACAGGGGAGCTCCTACGAGCAGTACTTC.